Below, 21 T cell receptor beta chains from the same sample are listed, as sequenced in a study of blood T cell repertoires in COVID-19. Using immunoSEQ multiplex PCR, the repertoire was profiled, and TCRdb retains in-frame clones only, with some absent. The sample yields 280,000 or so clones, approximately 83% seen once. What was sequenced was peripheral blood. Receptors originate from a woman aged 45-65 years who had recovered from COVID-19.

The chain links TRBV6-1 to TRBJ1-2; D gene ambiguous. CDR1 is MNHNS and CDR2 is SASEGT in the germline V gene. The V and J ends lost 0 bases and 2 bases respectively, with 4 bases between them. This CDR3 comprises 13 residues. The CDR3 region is CASSEAENYGYTF. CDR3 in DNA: TGTGCCAGCAGTGAAGCGGAGAACTATGGCTACACCTTC.

The CDR3 DNA reads TGTGCCAGCTCACCACGGGCGCTTTCACCCCTGAACACTGAAGCTTTCTTT. The encoded protein is CASSPRALSPLNTEAFF. The chain combines TRBV18 with TRBJ1-1; D remains ambiguous. CDR3 length equals 17 residues. Looked up from germline, CDR1 is KGHSH and CDR2 is LQKENI. Trimming removed 1 base from V and 0 bases from J, with 15 bases in between.

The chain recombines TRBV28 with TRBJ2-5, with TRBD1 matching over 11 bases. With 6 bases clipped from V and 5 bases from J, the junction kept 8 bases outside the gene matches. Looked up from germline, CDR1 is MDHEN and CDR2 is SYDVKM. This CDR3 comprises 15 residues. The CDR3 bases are TGTGCCAGCAGCCAAGGACAGGGGGCGTGGGAGACCCAGTACTTC. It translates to CASSQGQGAWETQYF. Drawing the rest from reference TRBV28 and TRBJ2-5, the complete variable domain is DVKVTQSSRYLVKRTGEKVFLECVQDMDHENMFWYRQDPGLGLRLIYFSYDVKMKEKGDIPEGYSVSREKKERFSLILESASTNQTSMYLCASSQGQGAWETQYFGPGTRLLVL.

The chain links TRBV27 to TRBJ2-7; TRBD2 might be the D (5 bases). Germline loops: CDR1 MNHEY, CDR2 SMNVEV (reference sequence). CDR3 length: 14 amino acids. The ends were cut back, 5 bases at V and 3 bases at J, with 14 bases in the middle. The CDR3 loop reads CASSRGTEGYEQYF. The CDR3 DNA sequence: TGTGCCAGCAGTCGGGGAACGGAAGGCTACGAGCAGTACTTC.

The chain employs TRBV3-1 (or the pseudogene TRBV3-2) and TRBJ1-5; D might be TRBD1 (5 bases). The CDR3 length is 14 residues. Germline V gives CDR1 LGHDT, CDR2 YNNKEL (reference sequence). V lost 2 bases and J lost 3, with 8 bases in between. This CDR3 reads CASSQSGSNQPQHF. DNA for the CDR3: TGTGCCAGCAGCCAATCAGGGTCCAATCAGCCCCAGCATTTT.

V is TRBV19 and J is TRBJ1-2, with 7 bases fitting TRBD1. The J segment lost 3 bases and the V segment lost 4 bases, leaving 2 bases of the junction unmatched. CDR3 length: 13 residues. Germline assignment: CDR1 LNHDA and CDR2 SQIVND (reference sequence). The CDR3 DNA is TGTGCCAGTAGTAGGGACAGAGACTATGGCTACACCTTC. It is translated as CASSRDRDYGYTF.

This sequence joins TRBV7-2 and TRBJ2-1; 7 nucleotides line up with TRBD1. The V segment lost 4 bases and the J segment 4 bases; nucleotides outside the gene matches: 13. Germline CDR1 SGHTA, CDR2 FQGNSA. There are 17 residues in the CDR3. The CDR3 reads CASSSPSLTGSYNEQFF. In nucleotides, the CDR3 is TGTGCCAGCAGCTCGCCCTCCTTGACAGGGAGTTACAATGAGCAGTTCTTC.

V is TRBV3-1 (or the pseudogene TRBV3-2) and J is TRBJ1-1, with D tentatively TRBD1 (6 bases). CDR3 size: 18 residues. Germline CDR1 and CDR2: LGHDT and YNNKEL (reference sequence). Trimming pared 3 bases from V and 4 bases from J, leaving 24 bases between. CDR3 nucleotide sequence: TGTGCCAGCAGCCAGATGATAGGGGGGCGAGGGAGGGTCACTGAAGCTTTCTTT. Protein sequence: CASSQMIGGRGRVTEAFF.

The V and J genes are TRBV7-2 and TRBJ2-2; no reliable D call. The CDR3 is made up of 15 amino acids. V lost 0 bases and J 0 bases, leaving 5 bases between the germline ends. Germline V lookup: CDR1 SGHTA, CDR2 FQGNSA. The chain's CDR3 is CASSLARANTGELFF. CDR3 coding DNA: TGTGCCAGCAGCTTAGCTCGCGCGAACACCGGGGAGCTGTTTTTT.

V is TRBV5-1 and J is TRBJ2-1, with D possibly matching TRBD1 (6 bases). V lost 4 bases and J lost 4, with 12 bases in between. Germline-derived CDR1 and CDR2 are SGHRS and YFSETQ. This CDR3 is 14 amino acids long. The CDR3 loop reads CASSPRTVYNEQFF. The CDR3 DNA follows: TGCGCCAGCAGCCCTAGGACAGTTTACAATGAGCAGTTCTTC.

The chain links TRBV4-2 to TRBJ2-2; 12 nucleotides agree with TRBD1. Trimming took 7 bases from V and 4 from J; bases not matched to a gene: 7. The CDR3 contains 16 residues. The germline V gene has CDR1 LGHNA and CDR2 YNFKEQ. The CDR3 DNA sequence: TGTGCCAGCAATTTGGGACAGGGGGCCGGCACCGGGGAGCTGTTTTTT. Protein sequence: CASNLGQGAGTGELFF.

The CDR3: CASSPGQGIPYEQYF. CDR3 sequence (DNA): TGTGCCAGCTCACCGGGACAGGGGATCCCCTACGAGCAGTACTTC. This rearrangement joins TRBV18 to TRBJ2-7; TRBD1 matches at 10 bases. This CDR3 has 15 amino acids. V lost 3 bases to trimming and J lost 2 bases; unmatched junction nucleotides: 4. Germline V gene data show CDR1 as KGHSH and CDR2 as LQKENI.

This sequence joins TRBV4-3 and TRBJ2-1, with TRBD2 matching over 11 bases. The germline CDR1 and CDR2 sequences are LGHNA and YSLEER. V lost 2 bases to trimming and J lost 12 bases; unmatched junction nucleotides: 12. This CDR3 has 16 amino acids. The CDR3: CASSQYSGGAGVGQFF. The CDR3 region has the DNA TGCGCCAGCAGCCAATATAGCGGGGGGGCCGGGGTAGGGCAGTTCTTC.

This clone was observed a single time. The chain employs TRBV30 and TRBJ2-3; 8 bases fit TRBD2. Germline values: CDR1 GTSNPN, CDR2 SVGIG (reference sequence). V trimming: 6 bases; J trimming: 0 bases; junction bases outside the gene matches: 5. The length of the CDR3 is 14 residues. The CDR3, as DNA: TGTGCCTGTAACTCGGGGGGGAGCACAGATACGCAGTATTTT. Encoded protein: CACNSGGSTDTQYF.

CDR3: CATSGAREQYF. CDR3 DNA: TGTGCCACCTCAGGGGCCCGGGAGCAGTACTTC. The chain joins TRBV7-6 to TRBJ2-7; tentatively, D is TRBD1 (6 bases). V was clipped by 10 bases and J by 7 bases, with 14 bases between them. CDR1 and CDR2 (germline): SGHVS, FNYEAQ. The CDR3 contains 11 residues.

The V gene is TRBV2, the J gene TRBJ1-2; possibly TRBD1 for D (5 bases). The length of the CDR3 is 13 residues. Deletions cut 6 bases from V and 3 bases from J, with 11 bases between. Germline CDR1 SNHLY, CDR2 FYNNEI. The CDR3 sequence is CASSGQGDYGYTF. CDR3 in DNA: TGTGCCAGCAGCGGGCAGGGTGACTATGGCTACACCTTC. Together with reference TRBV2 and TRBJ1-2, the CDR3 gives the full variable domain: EPEVTQTPSHQVTQMGQEVILRCVPISNHLYFYWYRQILGQKVEFLVSFYNNEISEKSEIFDDQFSVERPDGSNFTLKIRSTKLEDSAMYFCASSGQGDYGYTFGSGTRLTVV.

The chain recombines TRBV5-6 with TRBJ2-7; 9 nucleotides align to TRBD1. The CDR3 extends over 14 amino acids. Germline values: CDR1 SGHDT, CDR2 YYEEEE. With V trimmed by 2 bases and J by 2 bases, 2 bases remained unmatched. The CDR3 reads CASSFRDRAYEQYF. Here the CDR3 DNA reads TGTGCCAGCAGCTTCCGGGACAGGGCCTACGAGCAGTACTTC.

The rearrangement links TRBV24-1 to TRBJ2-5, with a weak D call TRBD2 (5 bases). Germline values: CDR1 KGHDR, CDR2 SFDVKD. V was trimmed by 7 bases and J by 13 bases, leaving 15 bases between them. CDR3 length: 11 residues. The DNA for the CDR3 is TGTGCCACCAGCCGGGCTAGCCTCCGGTACTTC. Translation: CATSRASLRYF.

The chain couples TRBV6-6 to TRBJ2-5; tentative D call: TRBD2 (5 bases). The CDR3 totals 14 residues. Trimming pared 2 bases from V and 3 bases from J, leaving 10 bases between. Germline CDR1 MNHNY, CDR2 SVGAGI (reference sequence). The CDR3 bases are TGTGCCAGCAGTTACCCAGCGGCGAAAGAGACCCAGTACTTC. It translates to CASSYPAAKETQYF.

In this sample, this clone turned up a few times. CDR3 nucleotide sequence: TGTGCCAGCAGCCCCTCGGCGGTATCCTACAATGAGCAGTTCTTC. Protein: CASSPSAVSYNEQFF. The J gene is TRBJ2-1, the V gene TRBV7-3; no clear D. The V gene lost 5 bases and the J gene lost 1 base, with 12 bases spanning the gap. Per the germline V gene, CDR1 is SGHTA and CDR2 is FQGTGA. The CDR3 is 15 amino acids. Full variable domain (rest looked up from reference TRBV7-3 and TRBJ2-1): GAGVSQTPSNKVTEKGKYVELRCDPISGHTALYWYRQSLGQGPEFLIYFQGTGAADDSGLPNDRFFAVRPEGSVSTLKIQRTERGDSAVYLCASSPSAVSYNEQFFGPGTRLTVL.

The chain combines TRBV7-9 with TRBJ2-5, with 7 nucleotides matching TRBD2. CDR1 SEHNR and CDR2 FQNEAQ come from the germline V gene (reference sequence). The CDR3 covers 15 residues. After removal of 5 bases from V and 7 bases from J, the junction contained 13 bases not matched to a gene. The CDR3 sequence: CASSPGGTAIRTQYF. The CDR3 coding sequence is TGTGCCAGCAGCCCGGGGGGTACCGCCATACGGACCCAGTACTTC.